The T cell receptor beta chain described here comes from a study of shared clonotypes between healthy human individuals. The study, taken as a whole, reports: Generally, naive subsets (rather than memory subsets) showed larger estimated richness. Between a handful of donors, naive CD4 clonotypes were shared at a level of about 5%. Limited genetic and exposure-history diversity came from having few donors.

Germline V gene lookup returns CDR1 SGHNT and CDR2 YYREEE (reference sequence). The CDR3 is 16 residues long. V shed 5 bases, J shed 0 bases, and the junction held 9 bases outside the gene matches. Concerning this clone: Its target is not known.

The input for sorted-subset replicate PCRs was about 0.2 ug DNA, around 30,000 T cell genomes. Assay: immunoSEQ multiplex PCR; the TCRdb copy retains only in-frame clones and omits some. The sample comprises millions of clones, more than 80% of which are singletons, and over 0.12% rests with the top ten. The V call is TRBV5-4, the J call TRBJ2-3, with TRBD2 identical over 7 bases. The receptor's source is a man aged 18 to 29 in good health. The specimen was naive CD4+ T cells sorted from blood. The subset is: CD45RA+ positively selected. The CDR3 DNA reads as TGTGCCAGCAGTCAACTAGCGCCCGCGAGCACAGATACGCAGTATTTT. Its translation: CASSQLAPASTDTQYF.